A selection of T cell receptor beta chains follows, all from one sample in a study of OX40 agonist ivuxolimab in advanced cancers. Sequencing used immunoSEQ multiplex PCR; TCRdb keeps in-frame clones, though not all of them. In the table there are roughly 90,000 clones, about 89% of which are singletons. Sequenced material: CD4+ or CD8+ T cells sorted from blood, taken in a trial of the OX40 agonist ivuxolimab. The source of these receptors is an adult with an advanced solid tumor such as melanoma, head and neck, liver or kidney cancer. The CDR3 runs from the conserved cysteine through the conserved F or W. D genes are given only for firm matches. Only part of the rows carry a size: once, few, many, or a class if the clone is expanded.

J,V,D,size,DNA,CDR3
TRBJ2-4,TRBV7-8,NA,few,TGTGCCAGCAGCCCCGAGAGGTCGGCCAAAAACATTCAGTACTTC,CASSPERSAKNIQYF
TRBJ2-3,TRBV5-1,NA,NA,TGCGCCAGCAGCTTAGGCGCAGGGTCTAGCACAGATACGCAGTATTTT,CASSLGAGSSTDTQYF
TRBJ2-2,TRBV19,TRBD2,NA,TGTGCCAGTAGTGGTGGAGCGGGAGAACGCGGTACCGGGGAGCTGTTTTTT,CASSGGAGERGTGELFF
TRBJ2-7,TRBV10-2,TRBD2,NA,TGCGCCAGTGGACTAGCGGGATACGAGCAGTACTTC,CASGLAGYEQYF
TRBJ2-6,TRBV4-1,NA,NA,TGCGCCAGCAGCCAAGACGCCTTGGGGTCTGGGGCCAACGTCCTGACTTTC,CASSQDALGSGANVLTF
TRBJ2-7,TRBV6-6,NA,once,TGTGCCAGCAGTTACGGGGGACCAGCCTACGAGCAGTACTTC,CASSYGGPAYEQYF
TRBJ1-1,TRBV28,NA,NA,TGTGCCAGCAGTCCCTCGGACAGCTACCGTGAAGCTTTCTTT,CASSPSDSYREAFF
TRBJ2-5,TRBV10-2,TRBD1,few,TGCGCCAGCACAACAGGACAGGTTCAAGAGACCCAGTACTTC,CASTTGQVQETQYF
TRBJ2-7,TRBV7-6,NA,NA,TGTGCCAGCAGCTTAGCGGAGGTCAGGGACCCATACGAGCAGTACTTC,CASSLAEVRDPYEQYF
TRBJ2-7,TRBV29-1,NA,once,TGCAGCGTTAAAGGGGTCGAATACGAGCAGTACTTC,CSVKGVEYEQYF
TRBJ2-7,TRBV15,NA,few,TGTGCCACCAGCAGTCAGAGGCGCTACGAGCAGTACTTC,CATSSQRRYEQYF
TRBJ1-5,TRBV6-1,NA,NA,TGTGCCAGCAGTATCCGGGACGGGGGTCAGCCCCAGCATTTT,CASSIRDGGQPQHF
TRBJ1-3,TRBV29-1,NA,NA,TGCAGCGTTGACAGCATCGGGGGAAACACCATATATTTT,CSVDSIGGNTIYF
TRBJ2-3,TRBV27,TRBD2,NA,TGTGCCAGCAGTTTGACTAGCGGGAGCTCAGATACGCAGTATTTT,CASSLTSGSSDTQYF
TRBJ2-5,TRBV4-1,TRBD2,NA,TGCGCCAGCAGCCAAGAAAGCGGGGGGACCCAAGAGACCCAGTACTTC,CASSQESGGTQETQYF
TRBJ2-7,TRBV11-2,NA,NA,TGTGCCAGCAGCTACGGGACGGTATCCTACGAGCAGTACTTC,CASSYGTVSYEQYF
TRBJ2-2,TRBV7-6,NA,NA,TGTGCCAGCAGCTTTGGGGGAACAGGGCATAGCACCGGGGAGCTGTTTTTT,CASSFGGTGHSTGELFF
TRBJ2-7,TRBV9,TRBD2,NA,TGTGCCAGCAGCCCCGGGACTAGCGTCCACGAGCAGTACTTC,CASSPGTSVHEQYF
TRBJ2-1,TRBV7-3,NA,NA,TGTGCCTCCCGGGGTGACTCTTACAATGAGCAGTTCTTC,CASRGDSYNEQFF
TRBJ2-1,TRBV7-6,NA,NA,TGTGCCAGCAGCTCAGCACCGGGAAGCTCCTACAATGAGCAGTTCTTC,CASSSAPGSSYNEQFF
TRBJ2-3,TRBV21-1,NA,NA,TGTGCCAGCAGCACAAGACTAGCGGCTTCGAAAGATACGCAGTATTTT,CASSTRLAASKDTQYF
TRBJ2-1,TRBV18,NA,once,TGTGCCAGCTCACCAGGGGGAGTCGTTGACAATGAGCAGTTCTTC,CASSPGGVVDNEQFF
TRBJ1-1,TRBV28,NA,NA,TGTGCCAGCAGGGGCCCTGGGGCCGCCCTACGGGGCACTGAAGCTTTCTTT,CASRGPGAALRGTEAFF
TRBJ2-2,TRBV2,NA,NA,TGTGCCAGCAGGGAGTCAACAGGGAGCACCGGGGAGCTGTTTTTT,CASRESTGSTGELFF
TRBJ2-1,TRBV13,NA,NA,TGTGCCAGCAGCTTGGGGACGAATGAGCAGTTCTTC,CASSLGTNEQFF
TRBJ2-1,TRBV5-4,TRBD2,NA,TGTGCCAGCAGTTTAGGTCTAGCGGATTACAATGAGCAGTTCTTC,CASSLGLADYNEQFF
TRBJ1-2,TRBV28,TRBD1,NA,TGTGCCAGCAGTATACCGGGACAGGGGGCCGATGGCTACACCTTC,CASSIPGQGADGYTF
TRBJ2-7,TRBV27,TRBD2,NA,TGTGCCAGCAGCCCCGGGACTAGCGGGACCGAGCAGTACTTC,CASSPGTSGTEQYF
TRBJ2-7,TRBV6-6,NA,NA,TGTGCCAGCAGTTATCTGCGTCCAGATAGACCCTACGAGCAGTACTTC,CASSYLRPDRPYEQYF
TRBJ2-4,TRBV19,NA,NA,TGTGCCAGTAGTATAGGTGGGACCCTAGCCAAAAACATTCAGTACTTC,CASSIGGTLAKNIQYF
TRBJ2-7,TRBV6-1,TRBD1,NA,TGTGCCAGCACTTCCTCCCGGGACAGTTCCTACGAGCAGTACTTC,CASTSSRDSSYEQYF
TRBJ2-7,TRBV28,NA,NA,TGTGCCAGCAGTAGGGCGGCTTACGAGCAGTACTTC,CASSRAAYEQYF
TRBJ2-7,TRBV4-1,NA,NA,TGCGCCAGCAGCCAAGCCCCGAGCACCTACGAGCAGTACTTC,CASSQAPSTYEQYF
TRBJ2-1,TRBV10-3,NA,few,TGTGCCATCAGTGAGTTGAAGTACAATGAGCAGTTCTTC,CAISELKYNEQFF
TRBJ2-7,TRBV27,TRBD1,NA,TGTGCCAGCAGTTTAGGGGACAGGTCCTCCTACGAGCAGTACTTC,CASSLGDRSSYEQYF
TRBJ2-1,TRBV7-2,NA,NA,TGTGCCAGCAGCAGACTTCAAGGACTGACGTTCTTC,CASSRLQGLTFF
TRBJ2-3,TRBV7-2,TRBD2,NA,TGTGCCAGCAGCCTACCCAGGGGTAGCGGGAGGGCGTGGGATACGCAGTATTTT,CASSLPRGSGRAWDTQYF
TRBJ2-5,TRBV27,TRBD1,NA,TGTGCCAGCAGTTTCAGCAGGGGGAGTGAGACCCAGTACTTC,CASSFSRGSETQYF
TRBJ2-1,TRBV11-3,TRBD1,NA,TGTGCCAGCAGCTTAGATACAGGGGGAAGGGGGCAGTTCTTC,CASSLDTGGRGQFF
TRBJ2-7,TRBV27,NA,once,TGTGCCAGCAGTTTATCCTCCAGGGGGGGCTACGAGCAGTACTTC,CASSLSSRGGYEQYF
TRBJ2-7,TRBV27,NA,NA,TGTGCCAGCGCGAGGTTCGGATACGAGCAGTACTTC,CASARFGYEQYF
TRBJ2-5,TRBV5-1,TRBD1,NA,TGCGCCAGCAGCAACGCCTCTTACCTATTAAGGGGGCGGCAAGAGACCCAGTACTTC,CASSNASYLLRGRQETQYF
TRBJ1-4,TRBV2,NA,NA,TGTGCCAGCAGTGACCGCGGGAGGGAAAAACTGTTTTTT,CASSDRGREKLFF
TRBJ2-2,TRBV9,TRBD2,NA,TGTGCCAGCAGCACAGGACTAGCGGGAGGCAACACCGGGGAGCTGTTTTTT,CASSTGLAGGNTGELFF
TRBJ2-3,TRBV11-2,NA,NA,TGTGCCAGCAGCCATATGAGGGGAGATACGCAGTATTTT,CASSHMRGDTQYF
TRBJ1-5,TRBV7-9,NA,NA,TGTGCCAGCAGCTTATACAATAACAATCAGCCCCAGCATTTT,CASSLYNNNQPQHF
TRBJ1-1,TRBV2,NA,NA,TGTGCCAGCAGGGTAGGGATGAACACTGAAGCTTTCTTT,CASRVGMNTEAFF
TRBJ1-2,TRBV10-3,TRBD1,NA,TGTGCCATCAGTGACAGAGGAGGACAGGGAGCCAACTATGGCTACACCTTC,CAISDRGGQGANYGYTF